This entry is about one TCR beta chain. Its matching antigen is unknown. These data belong to a study of cytomegalovirus exposure and HLA in healthy donors. General study points: In vitro experiments confirmed that three CMV-associated chains were specific for CMV antigens. Both high specificity and high sensitivity reportedly marked the classifier's diagnosis of cytomegalovirus status. Beyond CMV serostatus, there was no information to go on about immune exposure.

13 Jbeta primers and 60 Vbeta primers were used for the PCR. TCRdb keeps only in-frame clones here, not all; method: immunoSEQ multiplex PCR. The data contain 95,000 to 150,000 clones, roughly four fifths of them singletons. The CDR3 consists of 15 residues. CDR1 is LGHNA and CDR2 is YNFKEQ in the germline V gene. The sample was PBMCs. The TCR originated in a woman aged 35 to 49 in good health and CMV-seronegative. V is TRBV4-2 and J is TRBJ2-5; 7 bases match TRBD1. The DNA end lines up better with TRBJ2-7; the J call may be wrong. CDR3 sequence (DNA): TGTGCCAGCAGCCAAGATCTAACAGGGGAGCTCGAGCAGTACTTC. Translation gives CASSQDLTGELEQYF.